Below, 25 T cell receptor beta chains from the same sample are listed, as sequenced in a study of response to subunit inactivated influenza vaccine. TCRdb processed the RT-PCR reads anew with MiXCR; each CDR3 protein has one entry. Among about 650,000 distinct CDR3 sequences listed, roughly 15% were seen once. The input for sequencing was PBMCs from blood, taken less than 15 days before vaccination. The receptors here all came from a man in his fifties who received an inactivated influenza vaccine.

J is TRBJ1-6 and V is TRBV2; TRBD1 agrees at 7 bases. V shed 2 bases and J 7 bases; nucleotides not matched to a gene: 5. The CDR3 runs to 15 residues. Germline V gives CDR1 SNHLY, CDR2 FYNNEI. The DNA of the CDR3 is TGTGCCAGCAGTGAACAGGGACAGATCAATTCACCCCTCCACTTT. Residues: CASSEQGQINSPLHF. The entire variable domain, with the rest obtained from reference TRBV2 and TRBJ1-6, is as follows: EPEVTQTPSHQVTQMGQEVILRCVPISNHLYFYWYRQILGQKVEFLVSFYNNEISEKSEIFDDQFSVERPDGSNFTLKIRSTKLEDSAMYFCASSEQGQINSPLHFGNGTRLTVT.

Many counts were recorded for this clonotype. The chain employs TRBV12-3 or TRBV12-4 and TRBJ1-2, with TRBD1 as a possible D gene (5 bases). The germline V and J ends were trimmed by 5 bases and 8 bases, with 12 bases remaining between them. The CDR3 consists of 12 residues. CDR3 protein: CASSAGTRGYTF. The CDR3 region has the DNA TGTGCCAGCAGTGCCGGGACGCGAGGCTACACCTTC.

This clonotype showed up just a few times. The CDR3 bases are TGTGCCAGCAGCTTAGCCGCGGGGGGGTTCTACGAGCAGTACTTC. Amino acids: CASSLAAGGFYEQYF. The V call is TRBV7-2, the J call TRBJ2-7; 9 bases fit TRBD2. V was clipped by 0 bases and J by 3 bases; unmatched bases: 3. The CDR3 runs 15 residues. The germline CDR1 and CDR2 sequences are SGHTA and FQGNSA.

V gene TRBV3-1 combines with J gene TRBJ2-4, with TRBD2 matching 7 bases. Germline CDR1 reads LGHDT; CDR2 reads YNNKEL (reference sequence). This CDR3 has 14 amino acids. The junction had 3 bases not matched to a gene; V was cut back by 1 base and J by 6 bases. The CDR3 is CASSQGTRINIQYF. The CDR3, as DNA: TGTGCCAGCAGCCAAGGGACTAGAATAAACATTCAGTACTTC. Supplemented by reference TRBV3-1 and TRBJ2-4, the full variable domain reads DTAVSQTPKYLVTQMGNDKSIKCEQNLGHDTMYWYKQDSKKFLKIMFSYNNKELIINETVPNRFSPKSPDKAHLNLHINSLELGDSAVYFCASSQGTRINIQYFGAGTRLSVL.

The J gene is TRBJ1-5, the V gene TRBV2; possible D gene TRBD1, 6 bases. The V gene's germline CDR1 is SNHLY and CDR2 FYNNEI. The CDR3 has 17 residues. Deletions cut 6 bases from V and 0 bases from J, with 18 bases between. In nucleotides, the CDR3 is TGTGCCAGCAGCGTTACCCAGGGGACATTTAGCAATCAGCCCCAGCATTTT. Amino acids: CASSVTQGTFSNQPQHF.

This clonotype was observed at least ten times. The genes are TRBV10-1 and TRBJ2-3; 8 bases map to TRBD2. In germline, CDR1 is WNHNN, CDR2 SYGVQD (reference sequence). The CDR3 loop spans 13 amino acids. Losses at the gene ends were 5 bases for V and 6 bases for J; bases not matched to a gene: 4. The CDR3 bases are TGCGCCAGCAGTCCAAGCGGGGGCGATACGCAGTATTTT. This sequence encodes CASSPSGGDTQYF.

In the case of this clonotype: This may arise from a read error, as a much more abundant clone is one base away. This chain joins TRBV12-3 or TRBV12-4 and TRBJ2-3; a possible D gene is TRBD1 (5 bases). CDR3 length: 12 residues. The CDR3 reads CARSSDSYTQYF. CDR3 DNA sequence: TGTGCCAGGAGTTCCGACAGTTATACGCAGTATTTT.

The DNA for the CDR3 is TGTGCCAGCAAAGACCGGCCAACTGAAAAACTGTTTTTT. This sequence encodes CASKDRPTEKLFF. This chain connects TRBV6-2 or TRBV6-3 to TRBJ1-4; no clear D. The CDR3 has 13 amino acids. Germline lookup yields CDR1 MNHEY and CDR2 SVGEGT. The V end lost 7 bases, the J end lost 7 bases, and 13 bases lay between the germline ends.

This rearrangement joins TRBV6-1 to TRBJ2-5; D possibly corresponds to TRBD2 (6 bases). Germline CDR1 reads MNHNS; CDR2 reads SASEGT. V lost 4 bases, J lost 1 base, and 13 bases lay in between. There are 15 residues in the CDR3. This CDR3 reads CASSVGVSGQETQYF. In DNA, the CDR3 is TGTGCCAGCAGTGTTGGGGTTAGCGGCCAAGAGACCCAGTACTTC.

Ten or more counts support this clonotype. The genes are TRBV28 and TRBJ2-5; D is perhaps TRBD1 or TRBD2 (5 bases each). With 1 base removed from V and 3 bases from J, the gap between germline ends came to 15 bases. This CDR3 is 16 amino acids long. The germline V gene encodes CDR1 MDHEN and CDR2 SYDVKM. The CDR3 loop is CASSLSRDREEETQYF. CDR3 nucleotide sequence: TGTGCCAGCAGTTTATCCCGGGACCGGGAAGAAGAGACCCAGTACTTC.

The chain has TRBV6-5 and TRBJ1-5, with D maybe TRBD1 (5 bases). Germline V CDR1 and CDR2: MNHEY, SVGAGI. V dropped 2 bases and J dropped 6 bases, with 17 bases sitting between them. There are 16 residues in the CDR3. DNA for the CDR3: TGTGCCAGCAGTTACCCCCCCCAGGGAGGTGCTCAGCCCCAGCATTTT. Protein product: CASSYPPQGGAQPQHF.

The gene calls are TRBV7-2 and TRBJ2-3; 7 positions match TRBD1. Germline loops: CDR1 SGHTA, CDR2 FQGNSA. This CDR3 is 15 amino acids long. V shed 5 bases, J shed 2 bases, and the junction held 7 bases outside the gene matches. The CDR3 region is CASSPRGWLTDTQYF. In nucleotides, the CDR3 is TGTGCCAGCAGCCCCAGGGGGTGGCTCACAGATACGCAGTATTTT.

The chain employs TRBV5-4 and TRBJ2-1, with a weak D call TRBD2 (6 bases). The CDR3 runs 15 residues. CDR1 and CDR2 from the germline V gene are SGHNT and YYREEE (reference sequence). V dropped 5 bases and J dropped 4 bases, with 16 bases sitting between them. CDR3 loop: CASREGGALYNEQFF. Here the CDR3 DNA reads TGTGCCAGCAGAGAGGGCGGGGCGCTGTACAATGAGCAGTTCTTC.

The rearrangement joins TRBV5-1 to TRBJ1-4; D is ambiguous. This CDR3 has 14 amino acids. Germline V gene sequence: CDR1 SGHRS, CDR2 YFSETQ. The V end lost 0 bases, the J end lost 7 bases, and 10 bases lay between the germline ends. Here the CDR3 reads CASSLAGSSEKLFF. The CDR3 DNA follows: TGCGCCAGCAGCTTGGCGGGGTCGAGTGAAAAACTGTTTTTT.

The chain joins TRBV7-2 to TRBJ2-2; a weak D match, TRBD2 (6 bases). The CDR3 runs 12 residues. Germline lookup yields CDR1 SGHTA and CDR2 FQGNSA. Trimming took 3 bases from V and 9 from J, leaving 8 bases between them. CDR3 residues: CASSFAGRELFF. The CDR3 nucleotides are TGTGCCAGCAGCTTCGCGGGGAGGGAGCTGTTTTTT.

V is TRBV20-1 and J is TRBJ2-7; TRBD2 agrees at 8 bases. The CDR3 totals 14 residues. From germline, CDR1 is DFQATT and CDR2 SNEGSKA (reference sequence). V dropped 3 bases and J dropped 0; count of bases not matched to a gene: 4. The CDR3 loop is CSARGTRSSYEQYF. The CDR3, as DNA: TGCAGTGCTAGGGGGACTAGAAGCTCCTACGAGCAGTACTTC.

V usage is TRBV14 and J usage is TRBJ1-2; a possible D gene is TRBD1 (5 bases). This CDR3 contains 15 residues. With 4 bases removed from V and 0 bases from J, the gap between germline ends came to 12 bases. From germline, CDR1 is SGHDN and CDR2 FVKESK. Here the CDR3 DNA reads TGTGCCAGCAGCCCTTTGGGGGATTCTAACTATGGCTACACCTTC. Translation gives CASSPLGDSNYGYTF. Drawing the rest from reference TRBV14 and TRBJ1-2, the complete variable domain is EAGVTQFPSHSVIEKGQTVTLRCDPISGHDNLYWYRRVMGKEIKFLLHFVKESKQDESGMPNNRFLAERTGGTYSTLKVQPAELEDSGVYFCASSPLGDSNYGYTFGSGTRLTVV.

This clonotype was counted many times. V usage is TRBV5-1 and J usage is TRBJ2-2; maybe TRBD1 (5 bases). CDR3 length: 17 amino acids. V lost 4 bases and J 2 bases, leaving 18 bases between the germline ends. The germline gives CDR1 SGHRS, CDR2 YFSETQ. DNA of the CDR3: TGCGCCAGCAGCCCGCTAGGGGTACAGATTAACACCGGGGAGCTGTTTTTT. Its translation: CASSPLGVQINTGELFF.

The sample holds a few counts of this clonotype. The chain recombines TRBV18 with TRBJ1-2; D gene ambiguous. The V gene lost 2 bases and the J gene lost 1 base, with 8 bases spanning the gap. The length of the CDR3 is 14 residues. CDR1 and CDR2 (germline): KGHSH, LQKENI. CDR3 loop: CASSPREFNYGYTF. The CDR3 DNA reads as TGTGCCAGCTCACCAAGGGAGTTTAACTATGGCTACACCTTC.

The chain employs TRBV9 and TRBJ2-6; D unclear. The CDR3 is 19 amino acids. The germline CDR1 and CDR2 sequences are SGDLS and YYNGEE. The V and J ends lost 0 bases and 2 bases respectively, with 18 bases between them. In DNA, the CDR3 is TGTGCCAGCAGCGTAGACCCGGACGGCTACCAGGCTGGGGCCAACGTCCTGACTTTC. Protein product: CASSVDPDGYQAGANVLTF.

Worth noting for this clonotype: An end of the junction does not agree with germline; a read error may underlie this. J is TRBJ1-5 and V is TRBV7-2; 7 bases are shared with TRBD1. Germline assignment: CDR1 SGHTA and CDR2 FQGNSA. The CDR3 covers 13 residues. CDR3 nucleotide sequence: TGTGCCAGCAGCGCCGAGCAGGGACAGCTCCAGCATTTT. This codes for CASSAEQGQLQHF.

The CDR3 reads CASSVQSALSYEQYF. The CDR3 DNA follows: TGCGCCAGCAGCGTACAGAGCGCCCTCTCCTACGAGCAGTACTTC. The rearrangement links TRBV5-1 to TRBJ2-7; no firm D call. This CDR3 contains 15 residues. V gave up 4 bases and J gave up 0 bases, with 14 bases separating them. CDR1 is SGHRS and CDR2 is YFSETQ in the germline V gene.

The chain combines TRBV20-1 with TRBJ2-5, with TRBD2 matching 11 bases. CDR1 and CDR2 from the germline V gene are DFQATT and SNEGSKA (reference sequence). J gave up 4 bases and V 7 bases, and 11 bases lay outside the gene matches. The CDR3 totals 15 residues. The CDR3 reads CSVAGLAELLETQYF. The CDR3 nucleotides read TGCAGTGTCGCGGGACTAGCGGAACTTTTAGAGACCCAGTACTTC.

This clonotype was observed a handful of times. The chain links TRBV11-1 to TRBJ1-1; TRBD1 is a possible D gene (5 bases). Germline lookup yields CDR1 SGHAT and CDR2 FQDESV (reference sequence). The CDR3 loop spans 13 amino acids. The germline V and J ends were trimmed by 4 bases and 8 bases, with 14 bases remaining between them. This CDR3 is CASSSTETSEAFF. CDR3 sequence (DNA): TGTGCCAGCAGCTCGACAGAAACTTCAGAAGCTTTCTTT.

This clonotype turned up a few times. V is TRBV12-3 or TRBV12-4 and J is TRBJ1-6; no reliable D call. Trimming stripped 4 bases from V and 9 bases from J, with 7 bases between. CDR3 length equals 12 residues. The CDR3 nucleotides read TGTGCCAGCAGTTCCCCAAGTTCACCCCTCCACTTT. Amino acid sequence: CASSSPSSPLHF.